The entry below describes one TCR beta chain. Its cognate antigen has yet to be identified. The sample holds no much larger clone one base away, and base qualities are not on file. For CDR1 and CDR2, the germline V gene lists SGHNT and YENEEA. From the cysteine up to the phenylalanine, the CDR3 has a length of 15 residues. The sequence is cut down to CDR3 DNA, 45 bases in frame from base 1. V was cut back by 2 bases and J by 9 bases, leaving a gap of 17 bases between them. These data belong to a study of CD8 T cells in Susac syndrome (dated by TCRdb to the late 2010s). The study in broad terms: Of the Susac syndrome patients who were sequenced, under 10 were in clinical remission while about 6 had clinically active disease. Susac syndrome patients were therapy-naive, on corticosteroids (some also receiving IVIg), or on IVIg alone at blood withdrawal. Whether CD8+ T cell activation and differentiation in Susac syndrome was antigen driven was tested using repertoire sequencing.

RNA was extracted using the RNeasy kit, and roughly 0.5 to 1 ug of the RNA was reverse transcribed with random hexamers. The immunoSEQ multiplex PCR assay, covering 54 Vbeta and 13 Jbeta segments, was used to amplify TCR beta CDR3 regions. Bias from PCR amplification was corrected by using a synthetic template baseline for primer optimization and for computational correction. Regarding the original processing steps: Reads were assigned to V, D and J genes according to IMGT and analyzed in immunoSEQ Analyzer, with only productive sequences retained. Clonality was computed as one minus Shannon entropy normalized by log2 of the number of productive unique sequences. For each patient and control, public and private clones were evaluated within the 100 most prevalent clones. Susac-specific clones were defined as absent from healthy and MS cohorts, approximately 1,000 published viral clones and other ImmuneACCESS disease sequences. TCRdb redid the processing of the public reads, applying fastp at Q25 and MiXCR, and retained in-frame beta chains. Each CDR3 protein gets just one entry, which takes the most common genes and DNA from the rows behind it. The V and J calls reflect TCRdb's pipeline rather than the authors' work. Here the sample has about 240,000 distinct CDR3 sequences; almost 97% occur a single time. The ten top clones hold approximately 0.1% of the sample.

Peripheral blood CD8+ and CD4+ T cells from healthy donors, Susac syndrome patients and multiple sclerosis patients were profiled using high-throughput TCR beta sequencing. The Susac syndrome patients fulfilled recently defined diagnostic criteria for definite or probable disease. CD8+ TEMRA cells were enriched by FACS, while bulk CD8+ and CD4+ T cells were purified by magnetic negative isolation. Blood was drawn into EDTA tubes, processed within 24 hours, and PBMCs were isolated by density gradient centrifugation. PBMCs intended for TCR sequencing were frozen in liquid nitrogen and were later thawed in a 37 degrees C water bath. Purity of sorted or isolated CD4+, CD8+ and CD8+ TEMRA cells was at least 90%. Study-wide conclusions, independent of this receptor: The TCR sequencing and HLA analysis was acknowledged to have included a relatively small number of individuals. No clonal expansion was detected in the CD4+ T cell repertoire of Susac syndrome patients.

Sequences were obtained from CD4+ T cells from PBMCs. This receptor was obtained from a human donor with Susac syndrome. The sequence is built from TRBV11-3 and TRBJ2-4; too little of a D gene remains to name it. The sequenced DNA: TGTGCCAGCAGCTTAAATCACGTCGGCACAACCATTCAGTACTTC. It translates to CASSLNHVGTTIQYF.